The clone carrying this T cell receptor (beta chain) was seen ten or more times. Antigen unknown. The sample belongs to a study of early T cells in non-severe SARS-CoV-2 infection. Study-wide background: Investigators sequenced bulk RNA drawn from unsorted whole blood, and chains remained unpaired.

Study-level points and caveats: There was a bias toward anti-spike CD8 responses in VDJdb matching, which missed private and CD4 specificities.

The library protocol tagged individual cDNA molecules with unique molecular identifiers. From the 5' RACE reads, TCRdb called clonotypes with MiXCR, one entry per CDR3 protein. Of about 30,000 distinct CDR3 sequences detected, roughly 3.9% appear once; the ten largest clones hold 7.5% to 9%. The TCR was taken from an adult who was a healthcare worker with PCR-confirmed SARS-CoV-2 infection or an uninfected control (not recorded which). The specimen sequenced was whole blood.

In nucleotides, the CDR3 is TGCGCCAGCAGCTTCACCCCAGACACCTACAATGAGCAGTTCTTC. This gives the protein CASSFTPDTYNEQFF. The chain links TRBV5-1 to TRBJ2-1; D remains unclear. CDR3 length equals 15 residues. CDR1 and CDR2 from the germline V gene are SGHRS and YFSETQ. The V end was cut by 2 bases, the J end by 2 bases, with 11 bases between.